Each of the 16 T cell receptor beta chains below was sequenced from the same sample in a study of cytomegalovirus exposure and HLA in healthy donors. The primer mix had 60 Vbeta and 13 Jbeta primers. TCRdb's copy holds only in-frame clones and misses some; the assay was immunoSEQ multiplex PCR. This sample has 70,000 to 85,000 clones; around 58% occur once, and the top ten carry more than 5%. Sample: PBMCs. All receptors come from a man between 25 and 39 years old in good health and CMV-seropositive.

The chain uses TRBV28 and TRBJ2-7; 8 positions match TRBD1. The CDR3 totals 15 residues. The germline gives CDR1 MDHEN, CDR2 SYDVKM. V shed 6 bases, J shed 6 bases, and the junction held 13 bases outside the gene matches. CDR3 sequence (DNA): TGTGCCAGCAGAACAGGGGGAAGTTTAGTCGGCGAGCAGTACTTC. Translated, it gives CASRTGGSLVGEQYF.

The chain has TRBV7-8 and TRBJ2-1; 8 bases map to TRBD2. Germline V gene sequence: CDR1 SGHVS, CDR2 FQNEAQ. V gave up 1 base and J gave up 9 bases; unmatched junction bases: 5. CDR3 length: 14 amino acids. DNA for the CDR3: TGTGCCAGCAGCTTAGACGAACGGGAGGGTGAGCAGTTCTTC. Translating gives CASSLDEREGEQFF.

The rearrangement links TRBV28 to TRBJ2-5; TRBD2 aligns across 9 bases. V shed 3 bases and J 5 bases; nucleotides not matched to a gene: 7. The germline gives CDR1 MDHEN, CDR2 SYDVKM. The CDR3 covers 15 residues. Here the CDR3 reads CASSFGGGALETQYF. In DNA form, the CDR3 reads TGTGCCAGCAGTTTTGGCGGGGGGGCCCTTGAGACCCAGTACTTC. Full variable domain (rest looked up from reference TRBV28 and TRBJ2-5): DVKVTQSSRYLVKRTGEKVFLECVQDMDHENMFWYRQDPGLGLRLIYFSYDVKMKEKGDIPEGYSVSREKKERFSLILESASTNQTSMYLCASSFGGGALETQYFGPGTRLLVL.

This rearrangement joins TRBV19 to TRBJ1-6, with 7 bases that match TRBD1. Germline loops: CDR1 LNHDA, CDR2 SQIVND (reference sequence). The CDR3 loop spans 18 amino acids. V shed 5 bases, J shed 0 bases, and the junction held 10 bases outside the gene matches. CDR3 sequence reads: CASSAPTGALSYNSPLHF. The CDR3 region has the DNA TGTGCCAGTAGTGCCCCTACAGGGGCCCTCTCCTATAATTCACCCCTCCACTTT.

This chain joins TRBV9 and TRBJ2-1; unclear D gene. Germline V gene data show CDR1 as SGDLS and CDR2 as YYNGEE. V was shortened by 5 bases and J by 8 bases, with 11 bases between the two germline ends. This CDR3 spans 12 amino acids. This CDR3 is CASSLKLDEQFF. In DNA, the CDR3 is TGTGCCAGCAGTTTGAAACTTGATGAGCAGTTCTTC.

This clone was counted a single time. V gene TRBV11-3 combines with J gene TRBJ2-5, with 11 nucleotides matching TRBD2. Per the germline V gene, CDR1 is SGHNT and CDR2 is YENEEA. Trimming took 5 bases from V and 1 from J; bases not matched to a gene: 6. The CDR3 runs to 16 residues. The chain's CDR3 is CASSTSSGGSQETQYF. CDR3 sequence (DNA): TGTGCCAGCAGCACCTCTAGCGGGGGGTCCCAAGAGACCCAGTACTTC.

The sample holds a few counts of this clone. This rearrangement joins TRBV5-1 to TRBJ1-1; possibly TRBD1 for D (6 bases). Per germline, CDR1 SGHRS and CDR2 YFSETQ. The CDR3 spans 15 residues. Trimming took off 2 bases at V and 1 base at J, with 12 bases between the two ends. The chain's CDR3 is CASSFSGVRNTEAFF. The CDR3 DNA follows: TGCGCCAGCAGCTTCTCAGGGGTGAGGAACACTGAAGCTTTCTTT.

The chain joins TRBV5-1 to TRBJ2-3, with D maybe TRBD1 (6 bases). V was pared by 3 bases and J by 4 bases, with 9 bases between. The CDR3 is made up of 13 amino acids. Germline loops: CDR1 SGHRS, CDR2 YFSETQ. The CDR3 DNA is TGCGCCAGCAGCTCGTCAGGGGCAGATACGCAGTATTTT. This codes for CASSSSGADTQYF.

CDR3: CASREGVGQGNYEQYF. The CDR3 DNA sequence: TGTGCCAGCAGGGAGGGGGTGGGACAGGGTAACTACGAGCAGTACTTC. The chain combines TRBV5-5 with TRBJ2-7, with 9 bases lining up with TRBD1. CDR3 size: 16 residues. The ends lost 5 bases at V and 3 bases at J; junction bases unmatched: 12. The V gene's germline CDR1 is SGHKS and CDR2 YYEKEE (reference sequence).

The chain uses TRBV19 and TRBJ2-1; TRBD2 might be the D (5 bases). The CDR3 spans 14 residues. V shed 10 bases and J shed 3 bases, with 16 bases lying between them. CDR1 and CDR2 (germline): LNHDA, SQIVND (reference sequence). The CDR3 nucleotides are TGTGCCAAGCAAGGAGGTGGGGACTACAATGAGCAGTTCTTC. Its translation is CAKQGGGDYNEQFF.

The rearrangement uses TRBV29-1 and TRBJ1-1, with a tentative D call TRBD1 (5 bases). V lost 7 bases and J lost 5, with 17 bases in between. CDR1 SQVTM and CDR2 ANQGSEA come from the germline V gene. CDR3 length: 13 residues. CDR3 sequence reads: CSGRERGWTEAFF. As DNA, the CDR3 is TGCAGCGGCCGGGAGAGGGGCTGGACTGAAGCTTTCTTT.

The CDR3 sequence is CASSPGTGFETQYF. CDR3 coding DNA: TGTGCCAGCAGCCCCGGGACTGGCTTTGAGACCCAGTACTTC. V gene TRBV11-2 combines with J gene TRBJ2-5, with a possible D match to TRBD2 (6 bases). With 5 bases removed from V and 5 bases from J, the gap between germline ends came to 15 bases. This CDR3 spans 14 amino acids. CDR1 SGHAT and CDR2 FQNNGV come from the germline V gene.

J is TRBJ1-5 and V is TRBV7-2, with D possibly being TRBD1 (5 bases). Germline CDR1 SGHTA, CDR2 FQGNSA. Trimming shortened V by 2 bases and J by 5 bases, and 13 bases separated the two germline ends. The CDR3 has 15 amino acids. DNA for the CDR3: TGTGCCAGCAGCTTAAGGGGTCAGCCAGATCAGCCCCAGCATTTT. This codes for CASSLRGQPDQPQHF.

The chain recombines TRBV25-1 with TRBJ1-1; TRBD1 aligns across 7 bases. With 8 bases clipped from V and 0 bases from J, the junction kept 9 bases outside the gene matches. The germline gives CDR1 MGHDK, CDR2 SYGVNS. This CDR3 comprises 15 residues. In DNA form, the CDR3 reads TGTGCCAGCGAGGACCGGGGACAGATGAACACTGAAGCTTTCTTT. It yields the protein CASEDRGQMNTEAFF.

The gene calls are TRBV11-1 and TRBJ1-1; D is undetermined. Trimming stripped 5 bases from V and 1 base from J, with 8 bases between. This CDR3 is built from 13 residues. The germline CDR1 and CDR2 sequences are SGHAT and FQDESV (reference sequence). CDR3 region: CASSVSKNTEAFF. DNA for the CDR3: TGTGCCAGCAGCGTTTCAAAGAACACTGAAGCTTTCTTT.

This clone was picked up one time. The CDR3 is CSAEQGNTIYF. CDR3 nucleotides: TGCAGCGCCGAACAGGGAAACACCATATATTTT. This sequence joins TRBV29-1 and TRBJ1-3; D ambiguous. The CDR3 is 11 amino acids. Trimming left V 7 bases short and J 4 bases short, with 8 bases between. CDR1 is SQVTM, CDR2 ANQGSEA, per germline.